This TCR beta chain was obtained from a study of OX40 agonist ivuxolimab in advanced cancers. The data were produced by immunoSEQ multiplex PCR, yet TCRdb's version contains in-frame clones alone and is incomplete. The sample has about 69,000 clones, roughly 87% seen once. This CDR3 spans 13 amino acids. The trim removed 10 bases at V and 4 bases at J, leaving 6 bases unmatched. The germline gives CDR1 MNHEY, CDR2 SVGAGI. The sequences come from CD4+ or CD8+ T cells sorted from blood, collected in a trial of the OX40 agonist ivuxolimab. The receptor was derived from an adult with an advanced solid tumor such as melanoma, head and neck, liver or kidney cancer. The V gene is TRBV6-5, the J gene TRBJ2-5; 10 nucleotides align to TRBD1. CDR3 region: CATRTGGLETQYF. CDR3 sequence (DNA): TGTGCCACACGGACAGGGGGATTAGAGACCCAGTACTTC.